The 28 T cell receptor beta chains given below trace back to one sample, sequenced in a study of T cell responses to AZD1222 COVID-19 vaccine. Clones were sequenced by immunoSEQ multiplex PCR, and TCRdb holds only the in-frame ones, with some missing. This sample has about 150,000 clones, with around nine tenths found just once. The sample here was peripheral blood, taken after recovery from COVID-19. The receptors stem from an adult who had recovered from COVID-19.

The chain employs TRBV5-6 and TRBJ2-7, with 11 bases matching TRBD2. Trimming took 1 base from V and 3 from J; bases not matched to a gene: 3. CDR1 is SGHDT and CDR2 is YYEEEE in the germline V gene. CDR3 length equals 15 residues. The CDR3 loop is CASSLRLAGNYEQYF. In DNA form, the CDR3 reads TGTGCCAGCAGCTTGAGACTAGCGGGAAACTACGAGCAGTACTTC.

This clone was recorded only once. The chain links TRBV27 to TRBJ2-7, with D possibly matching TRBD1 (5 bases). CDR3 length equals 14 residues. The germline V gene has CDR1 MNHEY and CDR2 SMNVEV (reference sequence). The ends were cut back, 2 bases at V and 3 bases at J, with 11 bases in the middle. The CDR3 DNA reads TGTGCCAGCAGTTTACAGGGATGGGACTACGAGCAGTACTTC. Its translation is CASSLQGWDYEQYF.

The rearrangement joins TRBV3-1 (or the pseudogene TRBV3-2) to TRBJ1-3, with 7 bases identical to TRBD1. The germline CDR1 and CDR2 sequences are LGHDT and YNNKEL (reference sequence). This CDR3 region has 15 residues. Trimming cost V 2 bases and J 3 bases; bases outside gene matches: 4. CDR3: CASSQYAGGGNTIYF. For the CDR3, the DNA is TGTGCCAGCAGCCAATATGCAGGGGGTGGAAACACCATATATTTT.

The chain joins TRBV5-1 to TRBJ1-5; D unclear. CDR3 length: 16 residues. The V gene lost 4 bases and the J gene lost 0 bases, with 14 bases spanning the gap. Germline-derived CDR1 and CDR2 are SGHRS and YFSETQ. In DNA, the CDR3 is TGCGCCAGCAGCCTTGGAGCGCGAAGTAGCAATCAGCCCCAGCATTTT. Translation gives CASSLGARSSNQPQHF.

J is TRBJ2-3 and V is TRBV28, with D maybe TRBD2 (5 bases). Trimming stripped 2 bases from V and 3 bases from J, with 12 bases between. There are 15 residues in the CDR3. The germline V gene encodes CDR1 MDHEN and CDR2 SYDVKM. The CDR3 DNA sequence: TGTGCCAGCAGTTTAAGAGGGCAGATGACAGATACGCAGTATTTT. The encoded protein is CASSLRGQMTDTQYF.

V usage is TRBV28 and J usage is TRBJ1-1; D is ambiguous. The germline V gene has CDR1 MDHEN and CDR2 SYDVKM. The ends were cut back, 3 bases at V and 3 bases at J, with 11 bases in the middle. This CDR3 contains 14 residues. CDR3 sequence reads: CASSFRLRDTEAFF. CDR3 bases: TGTGCCAGCAGTTTTCGTTTAAGGGACACTGAAGCTTTCTTT.

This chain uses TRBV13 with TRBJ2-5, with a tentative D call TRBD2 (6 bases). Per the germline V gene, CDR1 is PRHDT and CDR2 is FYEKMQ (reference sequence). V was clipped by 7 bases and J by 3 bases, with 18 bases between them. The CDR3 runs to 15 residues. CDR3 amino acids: CASTSARAGKETQYF. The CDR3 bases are TGTGCCAGCACCTCGGCCCGGGCGGGAAAAGAGACCCAGTACTTC.

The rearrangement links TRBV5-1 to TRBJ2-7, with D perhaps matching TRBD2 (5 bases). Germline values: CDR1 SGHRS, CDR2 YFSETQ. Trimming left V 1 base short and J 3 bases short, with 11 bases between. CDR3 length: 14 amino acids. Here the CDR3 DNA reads TGCGCCAGCAGCTTGAGAGGGCCCGACTACGAGCAGTACTTC. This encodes CASSLRGPDYEQYF.

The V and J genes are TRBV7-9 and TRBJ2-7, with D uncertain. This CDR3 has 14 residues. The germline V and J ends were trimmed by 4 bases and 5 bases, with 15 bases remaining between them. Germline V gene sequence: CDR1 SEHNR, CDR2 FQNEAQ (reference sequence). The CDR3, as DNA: TGTGCCAGCAGCTACGACCTGACCCCACACGAGCAGTACTTC. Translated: CASSYDLTPHEQYF.

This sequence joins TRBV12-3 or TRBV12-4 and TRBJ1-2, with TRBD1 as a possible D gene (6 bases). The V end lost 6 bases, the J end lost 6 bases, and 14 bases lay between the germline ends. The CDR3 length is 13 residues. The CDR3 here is CASSPTGSHGYTF. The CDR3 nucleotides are TGTGCCAGCAGCCCGACAGGTTCCCATGGCTACACCTTC.

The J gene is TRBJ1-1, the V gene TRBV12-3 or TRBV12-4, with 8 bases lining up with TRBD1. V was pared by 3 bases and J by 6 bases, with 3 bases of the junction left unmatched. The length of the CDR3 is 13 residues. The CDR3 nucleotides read TGTGCCAGCAGTTTGGTACAGGGGGCTGAAGCTTTCTTT. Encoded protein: CASSLVQGAEAFF.

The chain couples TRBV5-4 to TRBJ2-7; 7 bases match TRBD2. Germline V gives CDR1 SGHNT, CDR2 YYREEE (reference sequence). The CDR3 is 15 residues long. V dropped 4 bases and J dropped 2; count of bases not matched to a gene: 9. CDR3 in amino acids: CASSVRSGITYEQYF. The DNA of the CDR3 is TGTGCCAGCAGCGTGAGAAGCGGGATTACCTACGAGCAGTACTTC.

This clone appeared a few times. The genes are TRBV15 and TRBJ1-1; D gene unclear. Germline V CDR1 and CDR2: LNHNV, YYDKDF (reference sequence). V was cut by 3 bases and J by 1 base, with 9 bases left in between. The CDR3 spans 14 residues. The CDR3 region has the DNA TGTGCCACCAGCAGGACGGCTAAGAACACTGAAGCTTTCTTT. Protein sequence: CATSRTAKNTEAFF.

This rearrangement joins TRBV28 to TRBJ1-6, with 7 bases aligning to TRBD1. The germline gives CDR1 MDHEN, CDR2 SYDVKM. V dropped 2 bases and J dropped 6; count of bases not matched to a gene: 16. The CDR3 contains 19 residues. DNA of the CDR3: TGTGCCAGCAGTTTAAGGAAGGACTCGGGACAGAGAATTAATTCACCCCTCCACTTT. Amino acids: CASSLRKDSGQRINSPLHF. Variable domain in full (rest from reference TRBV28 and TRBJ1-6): DVKVTQSSRYLVKRTGEKVFLECVQDMDHENMFWYRQDPGLGLRLIYFSYDVKMKEKGDIPEGYSVSREKKERFSLILESASTNQTSMYLCASSLRKDSGQRINSPLHFGNGTRLTVT.

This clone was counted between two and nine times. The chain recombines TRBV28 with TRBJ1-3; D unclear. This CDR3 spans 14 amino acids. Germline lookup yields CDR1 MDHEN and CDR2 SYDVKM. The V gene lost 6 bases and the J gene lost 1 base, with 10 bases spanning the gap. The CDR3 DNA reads TGTGCCAGCAGAACCTCCGGTTCTGGAAACACCATATATTTT. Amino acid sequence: CASRTSGSGNTIYF.

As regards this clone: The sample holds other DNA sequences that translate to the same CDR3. This chain's CDR3 is CASSYSRGWNTEAFF. Written as DNA, the CDR3 is TGTGCCAGCAGTTACTCGAGGGGCTGGAACACTGAAGCTTTCTTT. V usage is TRBV6-5 and J usage is TRBJ1-1, with D possibly being TRBD1 (5 bases). Looked up from germline, CDR1 is MNHEY and CDR2 is SVGAGI. V lost 0 bases to trimming and J lost 1 base, with 9 bases between them. The CDR3 is 15 residues long.

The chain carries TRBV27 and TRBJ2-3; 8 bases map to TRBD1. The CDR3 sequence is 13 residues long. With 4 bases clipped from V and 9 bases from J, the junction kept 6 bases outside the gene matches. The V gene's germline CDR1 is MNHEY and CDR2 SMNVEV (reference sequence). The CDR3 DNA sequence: TGTGCCAGCAGTTACCCGACAGGGGCCACGCAGTATTTT. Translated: CASSYPTGATQYF.

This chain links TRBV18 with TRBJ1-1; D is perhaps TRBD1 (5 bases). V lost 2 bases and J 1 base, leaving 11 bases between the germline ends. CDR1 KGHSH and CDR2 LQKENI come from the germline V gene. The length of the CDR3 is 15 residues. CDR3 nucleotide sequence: TGTGCCAGCTCACCATCAGGGCCAGAGAACACTGAAGCTTTCTTT. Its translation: CASSPSGPENTEAFF.

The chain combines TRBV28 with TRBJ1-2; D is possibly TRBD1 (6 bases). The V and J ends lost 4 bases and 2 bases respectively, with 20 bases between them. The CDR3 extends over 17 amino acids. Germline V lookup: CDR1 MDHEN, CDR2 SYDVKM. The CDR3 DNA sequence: TGTGCCAGCAGTTCCTACTCCCCACAGGGTTTGAACTATGGCTACACCTTC. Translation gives CASSSYSPQGLNYGYTF.

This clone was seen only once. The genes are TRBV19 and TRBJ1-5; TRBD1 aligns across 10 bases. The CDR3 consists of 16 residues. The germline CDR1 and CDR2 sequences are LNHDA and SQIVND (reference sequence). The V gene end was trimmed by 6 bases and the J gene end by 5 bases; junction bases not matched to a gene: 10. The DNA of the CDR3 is TGTGCCAGTAGCATACCGGGACAGGGGTTCGATCAGCCCCAGCATTTT. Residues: CASSIPGQGFDQPQHF. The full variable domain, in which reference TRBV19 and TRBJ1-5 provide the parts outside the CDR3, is DGGITQSPKYLFRKEGQNVTLSCEQNLNHDAMYWYRQDPGQGLRLIYYSQIVNDFQKGDIAEGYSVSREKKESFPLTVTSAQKNPTAFYLCASSIPGQGFDQPQHFGDGTRLSIL.

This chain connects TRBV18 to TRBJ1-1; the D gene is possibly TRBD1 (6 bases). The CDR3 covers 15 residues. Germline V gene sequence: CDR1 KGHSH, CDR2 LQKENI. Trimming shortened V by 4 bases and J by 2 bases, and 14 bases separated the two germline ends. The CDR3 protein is CASSLYGGLNTEAFF. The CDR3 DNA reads TGTGCCAGCTCACTGTACGGGGGCCTTAACACTGAAGCTTTCTTT. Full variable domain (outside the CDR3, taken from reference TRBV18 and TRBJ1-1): NAGVMQNPRHLVRRRGQEARLRCSPMKGHSHVYWYRQLPEEGLKFMVYLQKENIIDESGMPKERFSAEFPKEGPSILRIQQVVRGDSAAYFCASSLYGGLNTEAFFGQGTRLTVV.

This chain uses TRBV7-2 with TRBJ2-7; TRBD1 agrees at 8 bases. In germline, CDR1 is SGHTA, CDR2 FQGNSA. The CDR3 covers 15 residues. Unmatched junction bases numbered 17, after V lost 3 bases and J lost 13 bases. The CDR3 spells CASSFSGGSTYPAYF. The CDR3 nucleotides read TGTGCCAGCAGCTTTTCAGGGGGCTCAACCTACCCCGCCTACTTC.

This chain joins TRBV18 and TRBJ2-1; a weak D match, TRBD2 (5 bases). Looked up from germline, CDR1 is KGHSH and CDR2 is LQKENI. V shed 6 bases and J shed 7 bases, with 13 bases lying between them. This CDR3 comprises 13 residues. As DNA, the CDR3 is TGTGCCAGCTCCCGAAATTCGGGAAATGAGCAGTTCTTC. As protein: CASSRNSGNEQFF.

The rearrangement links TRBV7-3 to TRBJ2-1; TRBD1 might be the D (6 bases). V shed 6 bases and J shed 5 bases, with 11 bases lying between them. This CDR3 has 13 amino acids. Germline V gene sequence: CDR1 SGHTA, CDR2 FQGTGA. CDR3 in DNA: TGTGCCAGCAGTCCCGGGACACACAATGAGCAGTTCTTC. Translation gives CASSPGTHNEQFF.

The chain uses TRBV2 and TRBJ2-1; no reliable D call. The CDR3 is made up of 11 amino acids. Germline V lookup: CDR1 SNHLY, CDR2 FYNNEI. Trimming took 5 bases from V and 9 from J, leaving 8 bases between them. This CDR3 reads CASSKQFEQFF. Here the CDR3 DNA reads TGTGCCAGCAGTAAACAATTTGAGCAGTTCTTC.

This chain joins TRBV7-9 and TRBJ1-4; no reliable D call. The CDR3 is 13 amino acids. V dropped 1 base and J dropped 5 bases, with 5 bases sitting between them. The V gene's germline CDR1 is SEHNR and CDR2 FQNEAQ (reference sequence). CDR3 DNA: TGTGCCAGCAGCTTAGGGGTGAATGAAAAACTGTTTTTT. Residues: CASSLGVNEKLFF. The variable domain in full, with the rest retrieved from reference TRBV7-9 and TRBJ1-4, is DTGVSQNPRHKITKRGQNVTFRCDPISEHNRLYWYRQTLGQGPEFLTYFQNEAQLEKSRLLSDRFSAERPKGSFSTLEIQRTEQGDSAMYLCASSLGVNEKLFFGSGTQLSVL.

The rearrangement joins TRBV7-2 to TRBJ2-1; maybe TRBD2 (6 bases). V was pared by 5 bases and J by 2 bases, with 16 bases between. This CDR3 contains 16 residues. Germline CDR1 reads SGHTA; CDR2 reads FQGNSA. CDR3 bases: TGTGCCAGCAGCCGTCTCCTCGGCGGGACCTACAATGAGCAGTTCTTC. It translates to CASSRLLGGTYNEQFF. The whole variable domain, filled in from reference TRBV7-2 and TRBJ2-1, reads GAGVSQSPSNKVTEKGKDVELRCDPISGHTALYWYRQSLGQGLEFLIYFQGNSAPDKSGLPSDRFSAERTGGSVSTLTIQRTQQEDSAVYLCASSRLLGGTYNEQFFGPGTRLTVL.

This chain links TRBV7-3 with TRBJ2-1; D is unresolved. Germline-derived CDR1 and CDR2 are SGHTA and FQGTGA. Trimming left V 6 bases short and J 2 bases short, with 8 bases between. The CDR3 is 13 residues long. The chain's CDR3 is CASSLGPYNEQFF. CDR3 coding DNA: TGTGCCAGCAGTCTGGGCCCCTACAATGAGCAGTTCTTC.